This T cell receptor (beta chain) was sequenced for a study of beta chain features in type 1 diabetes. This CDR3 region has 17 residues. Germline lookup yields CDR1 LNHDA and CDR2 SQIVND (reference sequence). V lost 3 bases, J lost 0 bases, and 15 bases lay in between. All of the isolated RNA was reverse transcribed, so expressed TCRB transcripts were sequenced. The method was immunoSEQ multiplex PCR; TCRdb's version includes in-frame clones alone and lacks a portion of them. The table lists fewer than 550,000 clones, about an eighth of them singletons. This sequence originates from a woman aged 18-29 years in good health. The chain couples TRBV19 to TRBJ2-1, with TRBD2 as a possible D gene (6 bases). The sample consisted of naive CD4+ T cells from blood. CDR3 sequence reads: CASSMGRRGRSYNEQFF. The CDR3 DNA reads TGTGCCAGTAGTATGGGGAGGCGGGGACGCTCCTACAATGAGCAGTTCTTC. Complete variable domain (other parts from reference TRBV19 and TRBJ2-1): DGGITQSPKYLFRKEGQNVTLSCEQNLNHDAMYWYRQDPGQGLRLIYYSQIVNDFQKGDIAEGYSVSREKKESFPLTVTSAQKNPTAFYLCASSMGRRGRSYNEQFFGPGTRLTVL.